The 13 T cell receptor beta chains given below trace back to one sample, sequenced in a study of graft-versus-host responses after intestinal transplantation. Antigens of these TCRs are unknown. The table came from immunoSEQ multiplex PCR; TCRdb's copy has only in-frame clones and leaves some out. The data contain around 100,000 clones, 75% to 95% of them seen just once; the ten biggest clones take up roughly 0.2%. Here the sequenced sample was unstimulated CD4+ T cells sorted from spleen or lymph node cells, taken before transplant. The receptors stem from a human donor who was the organ donor for an intestinal transplant.

The CDR3 loop is CASSPRQGSSGANVLTF. Here the CDR3 DNA reads TGTGCCAGTAGTCCCCGACAGGGAAGCTCTGGGGCCAACGTCCTGACTTTC. The rearrangement links TRBV19 to TRBJ2-6; 7 positions agree with TRBD1. This CDR3 is built from 17 residues. Per germline, CDR1 LNHDA and CDR2 SQIVND (reference sequence). J gave up 0 bases and V 5 bases, and 7 bases lay outside the gene matches.

This sequence joins TRBV18 and TRBJ1-4; 7 bases are shared with TRBD1. The germline gives CDR1 KGHSH, CDR2 LQKENI. Trimming took 2 bases from V and 4 from J; bases not matched to a gene: 4. This CDR3 has 15 amino acids. The CDR3 bases are TGTGCCAGCTCACCAAGACAGGGACTTAATGAAAAACTGTTTTTT. It is translated as CASSPRQGLNEKLFF.

The chain joins TRBV6-5 to TRBJ2-7; no clear D. This CDR3 comprises 13 residues. CDR1 and CDR2 (germline): MNHEY, SVGAGI. Trimming stripped 5 bases from V and 0 bases from J, with 8 bases between. Here the CDR3 DNA reads TGTGCCAGCAGTCGCCCTAGCTCCTACGAGCAGTACTTC. The encoded protein is CASSRPSSYEQYF.

CDR3 amino acids: CASNRHGETQYF. The DNA for the CDR3 is TGTGCCAGTAATCGGCACGGGGAGACCCAGTACTTC. V gene TRBV19 combines with J gene TRBJ2-5; no clear D. V was trimmed by 7 bases and J by 5 bases, leaving 11 bases between them. The CDR3 extends over 12 amino acids. In germline, CDR1 is LNHDA, CDR2 SQIVND (reference sequence).

The chain is built from TRBV4-1 and TRBJ2-7; no clear D gene. Germline V gene data show CDR1 as MGHRA and CDR2 as YSYEKL. There are 15 residues in the CDR3. The V end lost 3 bases, the J end lost 0 bases, and 12 bases lay between the germline ends. The CDR3 reads CASSQKQKDSYEQYF. The CDR3 nucleotides read TGCGCCAGCAGCCAGAAACAGAAGGACTCCTACGAGCAGTACTTC.

Concerning this clone: Other DNA sequences in this specimen translate into the identical CDR3. The J gene is TRBJ1-1, the V gene TRBV7-2; D is uncertain. Trimming took 1 base from V and 0 from J, leaving 6 bases between them. CDR1 and CDR2 (germline): SGHTA, FQGNSA. This CDR3 is built from 14 residues. CDR3 region: CASSLGQLNTEAFF. Written as DNA, the CDR3 is TGTGCCAGCAGCTTAGGACAACTGAACACTGAAGCTTTCTTT.

The chain combines TRBV2 with TRBJ2-3; 8 nucleotides agree with TRBD1. CDR1 and CDR2 (germline): SNHLY, FYNNEI. V lost 3 bases, J lost 6 bases, and 8 bases stayed unmatched. CDR3 length equals 15 residues. The CDR3 DNA is TGTGCCAGCAGTGACAAGTACCAGGGGGCCGATACGCAGTATTTT. This translates into CASSDKYQGADTQYF.

The chain's CDR3 is CSVALGSGMGYGYTF. The CDR3 DNA sequence: TGCAGCGTTGCTCTTGGTTCAGGGATGGGCTATGGCTACACCTTC. The chain links TRBV29-1 to TRBJ1-2, with TRBD1 as a possible D gene (5 bases). This CDR3 is built from 15 residues. Germline V CDR1 and CDR2: SQVTM, ANQGSEA. The V and J ends lost 4 bases and 4 bases respectively, with 19 bases between them.

The chain recombines TRBV7-2 with TRBJ1-5; no firm D call. V was trimmed by 1 base and J by 7 bases, leaving 14 bases between them. Germline V gene sequence: CDR1 SGHTA, CDR2 FQGNSA. The CDR3 has 15 amino acids. CDR3 bases: TGTGCCAGCAGCTTAGAGGCAGGAGGTCAACAGCCCCAGCATTTT. Residues: CASSLEAGGQQPQHF.

The gene calls are TRBV25-1 and TRBJ1-1; D gene uncertain. The V end lost 2 bases, the J end lost 10 bases, and 11 bases lay between the germline ends. The CDR3 runs to 12 residues. Germline V gives CDR1 MGHDK, CDR2 SYGVNS. The CDR3 nucleotides read TGTGCCAGCAGTGAACTTCCGGGTAGAGCTTTCTTT. The encoded protein is CASSELPGRAFF.

J is TRBJ2-1 and V is TRBV4-2, with 11 bases aligning to TRBD2. The CDR3 runs to 19 residues. Germline lookup yields CDR1 LGHNA and CDR2 YNFKEQ. V shed 1 base, J shed 4 bases, and the junction held 12 bases outside the gene matches. The CDR3 DNA sequence: TGTGCCAGCAGCCAAGGGGCCCGTAGCGGGGGGGCCGTTTACAATGAGCAGTTCTTC. Translation: CASSQGARSGGAVYNEQFF.

J is TRBJ1-2 and V is TRBV7-9, with D uncertain. V was clipped by 1 base and J by 8 bases, with 14 bases between them. This CDR3 has 14 residues. Per the germline V gene, CDR1 is SEHNR and CDR2 is FQNEAQ (reference sequence). This CDR3 is CASSLDRTSWGYTF. The CDR3 DNA follows: TGTGCCAGCAGCTTAGATCGGACTTCTTGGGGCTACACCTTC.

The rearrangement links TRBV28 to TRBJ2-7, with TRBD2 matching 7 bases. The CDR3 spans 17 residues. V was pared by 4 bases and J by 2 bases, with 14 bases of the junction left unmatched. The germline CDR1 and CDR2 sequences are MDHEN and SYDVKM. CDR3 nucleotide sequence: TGTGCCAGCAGTTCCCCCCCCGGCGGGGGTACCGCCTACGAGCAGTACTTC. As protein: CASSSPPGGGTAYEQYF.